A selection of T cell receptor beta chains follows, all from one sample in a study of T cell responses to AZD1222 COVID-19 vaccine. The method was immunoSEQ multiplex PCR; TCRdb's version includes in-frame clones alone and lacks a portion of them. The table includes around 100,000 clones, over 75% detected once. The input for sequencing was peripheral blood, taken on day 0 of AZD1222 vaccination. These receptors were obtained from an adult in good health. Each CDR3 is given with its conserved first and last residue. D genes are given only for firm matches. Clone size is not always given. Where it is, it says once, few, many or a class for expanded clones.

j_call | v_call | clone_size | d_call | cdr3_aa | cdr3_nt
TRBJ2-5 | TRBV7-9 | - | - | CASSSTETQYF | TGTGCCAGCAGCTCTACAGAGACCCAGTACTTC
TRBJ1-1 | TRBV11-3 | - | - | CASSNPGAEAFF | TGTGCCAGCAGCAACCCAGGGGCTGAAGCTTTCTTT
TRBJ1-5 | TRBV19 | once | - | CASSIPPLWTDSNQPQHF | TGTGCCAGTAGTATCCCCCCCCTTTGGACAGATAGCAATCAGCCCCAGCATTTT
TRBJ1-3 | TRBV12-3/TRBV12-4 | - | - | CASSLEGVDTIYF | TGTGCCAGCAGTTTAGAAGGGGTTGACACCATATATTTT
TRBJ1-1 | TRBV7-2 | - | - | CASSVQENTEAFF | TGTGCCAGCAGCGTACAGGAGAACACTGAAGCTTTCTTT
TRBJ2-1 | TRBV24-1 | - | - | CATSDFGGIDEQFF | TGTGCCACCAGTGATTTCGGGGGAATCGATGAGCAGTTCTTC
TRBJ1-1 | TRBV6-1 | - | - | CASSEDRDRDTEAFF | TGTGCCAGCAGTGAAGACAGGGATCGGGACACTGAAGCTTTCTTT
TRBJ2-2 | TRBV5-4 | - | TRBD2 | CASSLVASGKLTGELFF | TGTGCCAGCAGCTTGGTTGCTAGCGGGAAGCTCACCGGGGAGCTGTTTTTT
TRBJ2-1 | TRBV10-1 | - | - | CASSPYRNEQFF | TGCGCCAGCAGTCCTTACCGCAATGAGCAGTTCTTC
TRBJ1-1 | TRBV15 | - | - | CATSLRTGWVEAFF | TGTGCCACCAGCCTACGGACCGGGTGGGTGGAAGCTTTCTTT
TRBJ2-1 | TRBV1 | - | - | CTSSQEKHEQFF | TGCACCAGCAGCCAAGAGAAGCACGAGCAGTTCTTC
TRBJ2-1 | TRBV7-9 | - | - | CASSLEMGVLGNEQFF | TGTGCCAGCAGCTTGGAAATGGGGGTCTTGGGCAATGAGCAGTTCTTC
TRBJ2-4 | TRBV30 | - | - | CAWSVGLSQKNIQYF | TGTGCCTGGAGTGTAGGACTTTCACAGAAAAACATTCAGTACTTC
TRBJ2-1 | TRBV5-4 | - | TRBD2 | CASSLGLAVSSYNEQFF | TGTGCCAGCAGCTTGGGACTAGCGGTAAGCTCCTACAATGAGCAGTTCTTC
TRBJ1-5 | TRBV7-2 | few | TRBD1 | CASSYQGDQPQHF | TGTGCCAGCAGCTATCAGGGGGATCAGCCCCAGCATTTT
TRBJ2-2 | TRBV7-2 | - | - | CASSFSTDTGELFF | TGTGCCAGCAGCTTTTCCACGGACACCGGGGAGCTGTTTTTT
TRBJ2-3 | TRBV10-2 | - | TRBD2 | CASSGTSGRGGVRTDTQYF | TGCGCCAGCAGTGGAACTAGCGGGAGGGGGGGTGTGCGCACAGATACGCAGTATTTT
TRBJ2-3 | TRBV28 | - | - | CASIPPAGDAYTQYF | TGTGCCAGCATTCCCCCGGCTGGGGACGCTTATACGCAGTATTTT
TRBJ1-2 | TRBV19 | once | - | CASSPGTSHGGYTF | TGTGCCAGTAGTCCCGGGACGTCCCATGGAGGCTACACCTTC
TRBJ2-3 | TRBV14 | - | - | CASSQGWDNFYTDTQYF | TGTGCCAGCAGCCAAGGCTGGGACAACTTCTACACAGATACGCAGTATTTT
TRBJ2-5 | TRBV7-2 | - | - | CASSLMLTPETQYF | TGTGCCAGCAGCTTAATGTTAACACCCGAGACCCAGTACTTC
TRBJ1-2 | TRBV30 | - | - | CAWSVPAGGYTF | TGTGCCTGGAGTGTACCTGCGGGCGGCTACACCTTC
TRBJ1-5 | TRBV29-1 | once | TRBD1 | CSVLGTDMYGNQPQHF | TGCAGCGTTTTGGGGACAGATATGTATGGCAATCAGCCCCAGCATTTT
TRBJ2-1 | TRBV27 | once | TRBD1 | CASSLLVFRDREGEQFF | TGTGCCAGCAGTTTATTGGTCTTCCGGGACAGGGAGGGTGAGCAGTTCTTC
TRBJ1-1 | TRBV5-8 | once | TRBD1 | CASSSGQGYNTEAFF | TGTGCCAGCAGCTCGGGACAGGGGTATAACACTGAAGCTTTCTTT
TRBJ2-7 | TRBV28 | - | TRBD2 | CASSLAGGPLWNEQYF | TGTGCCAGCAGTTTAGCGGGAGGCCCGTTGTGGAACGAGCAGTACTTC
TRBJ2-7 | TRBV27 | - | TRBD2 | CASSSPSGGAYEQYF | TGTGCCAGCAGTTCCCCTAGCGGGGGGGCCTACGAGCAGTACTTC
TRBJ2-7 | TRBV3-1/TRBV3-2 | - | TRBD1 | CASSLGTGGASEQYF | TGTGCCAGCAGCCTCGGGACAGGGGGGGCCTCTGAGCAGTACTTC
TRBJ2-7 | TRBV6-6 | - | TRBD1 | CAISRDRGFYEQYF | TGTGCCATTTCCCGGGACAGGGGATTTTACGAGCAGTACTTC
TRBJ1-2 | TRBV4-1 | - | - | CASSQEIRGGYTF | TGCGCCAGCAGCCAAGAGATCAGGGGCGGCTACACCTTC
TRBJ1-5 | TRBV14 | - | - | CASSQEYSVFNQPQHF | TGTGCCAGCAGCCAAGAATATTCGGTGTTCAATCAGCCCCAGCATTTT
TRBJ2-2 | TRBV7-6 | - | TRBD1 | CASTPRQGVGTGELFF | TGTGCCAGCACCCCCAGACAGGGGGTCGGCACCGGGGAGCTGTTTTTT
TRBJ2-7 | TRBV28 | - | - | CASSLQSYEQYF | TGTGCCAGCAGTCTACAGTCCTACGAGCAGTACTTC
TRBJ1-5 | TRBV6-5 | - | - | CASRGNSNQPQHF | TGTGCCAGCAGAGGGAATAGCAATCAGCCCCAGCATTTT
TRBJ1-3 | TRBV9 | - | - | CASSVEGPNSGNTIYF | TGTGCCAGCAGCGTAGAGGGTCCCAACTCTGGAAACACCATATATTTT
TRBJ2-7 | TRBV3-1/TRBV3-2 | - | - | CASSPRDNSYEQYF | TGTGCCAGCAGCCCGCGGGACAACTCCTACGAGCAGTACTTC